A single sample is the source of the 23 T cell receptor beta chains below, sequenced in a study of cytomegalovirus exposure and HLA in healthy donors. The repertoire was sequenced with immunoSEQ multiplex PCR; TCRdb's copy has only in-frame clones and lacks some. The sample consists of about 120,000 clones, around nine tenths of them appearing once. The sample comprised PBMCs. The receptors stem from a woman younger than 45 in good health and CMV-seropositive.

The rearrangement joins TRBV30 to TRBJ1-2; tentatively, D is TRBD1 (6 bases). CDR3 length equals 14 residues. From germline, CDR1 is GTSNPN and CDR2 SVGIG (reference sequence). V gave up 2 bases and J gave up 3 bases, with 13 bases separating them. The CDR3 is CAWSNWDTDYGYTF. The CDR3 region has the DNA TGTGCCTGGAGTAACTGGGACACCGACTATGGCTACACCTTC.

The DNA for the CDR3 is TGTGCCAGCAGCCCCGGGACAGGGGACTACAATGAGCAGTTCTTC. It is translated as CASSPGTGDYNEQFF. V gene TRBV4-2 combines with J gene TRBJ2-1; 10 bases match TRBD1. CDR1 is LGHNA and CDR2 is YNFKEQ in the germline V gene. The CDR3 sequence is 15 residues long. The V and J ends lost 4 bases and 3 bases, in that order; junction bases with no gene match: 3.

The chain is built from TRBV15 and TRBJ1-5; the D gene is possibly TRBD1 (5 bases). The CDR3 consists of 13 residues. The V end was cut by 8 bases, the J end by 4 bases, with 12 bases between. Germline CDR1 reads LNHNV; CDR2 reads YYDKDF (reference sequence). Here the CDR3 reads CATATDQNQPQHF. CDR3 nucleotide sequence: TGTGCCACCGCGACAGACCAAAATCAGCCCCAGCATTTT. Full variable domain (remainder filled in from reference TRBV15 and TRBJ1-5): DAMVIQNPRYQVTQFGKPVTLSCSQTLNHNVMYWYQQKSSQAPKLLFHYYDKDFNNEADTPDNFQSRRPNTSFCFLDIRSPGLGDTAMYLCATATDQNQPQHFGDGTRLSIL.

The rearrangement uses TRBV7-3 and TRBJ2-1; 10 nucleotides match TRBD2. The CDR3 contains 17 residues. Trimming at V came to 0 bases and at J to 9 bases, leaving 11 bases not matched to a gene. Per the germline V gene, CDR1 is SGHTA and CDR2 is FQGTGA. The CDR3 is CASSLTTKAGGPGEQFF. CDR3 in DNA: TGTGCCAGCAGCTTAACGACTAAAGCGGGAGGGCCAGGTGAGCAGTTCTTC.

V and J are TRBV7-2 and TRBJ2-5, with 7 bases identical to TRBD1. Germline assignment: CDR1 SGHTA and CDR2 FQGNSA. CDR3 length: 13 amino acids. Trimming at V came to 3 bases and at J to 2 bases, leaving 0 bases not matched to a gene. The CDR3 DNA reads TGTGCCAGCAGCTTGGGACAGCAAGAGACCCAGTACTTC. Residues: CASSLGQQETQYF.

The chain has TRBV21-1 and TRBJ1-4. TRBV21-1 is described as a pseudogene. This CDR3 is 15 amino acids long. Here the CDR3 DNA reads TGTGCCAGCAGCAAACCCGGAGGAGGGAATGAAAAACTGTTTTTT. It yields the protein CASSKPGGGNEKLFF.

V usage is TRBV11-2 and J usage is TRBJ1-5; 7 bases align to TRBD1. With 2 bases clipped from V and 11 bases from J, the junction kept 15 bases outside the gene matches. Germline-derived CDR1 and CDR2 are SGHAT and FQNNGV. This CDR3 has 16 amino acids. This CDR3 is CASSLRAGGEGSAQHF. The DNA of the CDR3 is TGTGCCAGCAGCTTAAGGGCAGGGGGTGAAGGATCGGCCCAGCATTTT.

This rearrangement joins TRBV18 to TRBJ1-1, with 8 positions matching TRBD1. With V trimmed by 3 bases and J by 1 base, 1 base remained unmatched. The CDR3 contains 14 residues. Looked up from germline, CDR1 is KGHSH and CDR2 is LQKENI. Here the CDR3 reads CASSPGTGNTEAFF. CDR3 bases: TGTGCCAGCTCACCCGGGACAGGGAACACTGAAGCTTTCTTT.

This chain connects TRBV27 to TRBJ2-1; 7 nucleotides align to TRBD1. The V segment lost 6 bases and the J segment 6 bases; nucleotides outside the gene matches: 14. This CDR3 comprises 16 residues. CDR1 is MNHEY, CDR2 SMNVEV, per germline (reference sequence). The CDR3 here is CASSLHSTGWGNEQFF. Here the CDR3 DNA reads TGTGCCAGCAGCCTACACTCGACAGGGTGGGGCAATGAGCAGTTCTTC.

The chain links TRBV6-5 to TRBJ2-7, with a possible D match to TRBD2 (6 bases). The germline CDR1 and CDR2 sequences are MNHEY and SVGAGI. The CDR3 extends over 13 amino acids. Trimming shortened V by 6 bases and J by 1 base, and 10 bases separated the two germline ends. CDR3 sequence (DNA): TGTGCCAGCAGGTTTGCGGGATCCTACGAGCAGTACTTC. As protein: CASRFAGSYEQYF.

This chain connects TRBV7-6 to TRBJ1-1, with D unclear. From germline, CDR1 is SGHVS and CDR2 FNYEAQ. CDR3 length equals 14 residues. V lost 5 bases and J lost 11, with 21 bases in between. As DNA, the CDR3 is TGTGCCAGCAGCCCCCACAAGCTTCCCGGGAGGGCTTTCTTT. It specifies CASSPHKLPGRAFF.

V is TRBV28 and J is TRBJ2-1, with 14 nucleotides matching TRBD2. The length of the CDR3 is 20 residues. V trimming: 8 bases; J trimming: 0 bases; junction bases outside the gene matches: 15. The germline gives CDR1 MDHEN, CDR2 SYDVKM. CDR3: CASPLGLAGGQFLSYNEQFF. Written as DNA, the CDR3 is TGTGCCAGCCCCCTCGGACTAGCGGGAGGCCAATTTCTCTCCTACAATGAGCAGTTCTTC.

As for this clone: This likely comes from a read error, as the CDR3 has no conserved phenylalanine or tryptophan at its end. The DNA is omitted, as the CDR3 cannot be located on it reliably, and the CDR3 follows TCRdb's listing. The rearrangement links TRBV6-5 to TRBJ2-7; the table's D call of TRBD2 was not tested on the DNA. Germline CDR1 reads MNHEY; CDR2 reads SVGAGI. The CDR3 extends over 11 residues, inclusive of both ends. The CDR3 sequence: CASSYGAGSRR.

This sequence joins TRBV7-2 and TRBJ2-1, with D possibly TRBD2 on 6 matching bases. V lost 3 bases and J lost 4, with 10 bases in between. CDR3 length equals 14 residues. CDR1 and CDR2 (germline): SGHTA, FQGNSA. The CDR3 loop is CASSFPGTYNEQFF. CDR3 DNA sequence: TGTGCCAGCAGCTTCCCAGGGACTTACAATGAGCAGTTCTTC.

V gene TRBV29-1 combines with J gene TRBJ1-1; a possible D gene is TRBD1 (5 bases). V was clipped by 6 bases and J by 4 bases, with 12 bases between them. CDR1 and CDR2 (germline): SQVTM, ANQGSEA. The length of the CDR3 is 12 residues. CDR3 in DNA: TGCAGCGTCGCGCAGGGTTTCACTGAAGCTTTCTTT. It yields the protein CSVAQGFTEAFF.

This rearrangement joins TRBV5-1 to TRBJ2-1, with TRBD1 matching 9 bases. Losses at the gene ends were 4 bases for V and 6 bases for J; bases not matched to a gene: 8. Germline V gene data show CDR1 as SGHRS and CDR2 as YFSETQ. CDR3 size: 15 residues. The CDR3 spells CASSLGGQGSNEQFF. CDR3 DNA sequence: TGCGCCAGCAGCCTGGGGGGACAGGGTTCCAATGAGCAGTTCTTC.

V and J are TRBV9 and TRBJ2-1; 12 bases agree with TRBD2. Germline assignment: CDR1 SGDLS and CDR2 YYNGEE. The length of the CDR3 is 15 residues. With 3 bases clipped from V and 7 bases from J, the junction kept 5 bases outside the gene matches. The CDR3 here is CASSAPLAGGNEQFF. CDR3 coding DNA: TGTGCCAGCAGCGCTCCCCTAGCGGGGGGGAATGAGCAGTTCTTC.

The chain links TRBV15 to TRBJ1-2, with D hard to call. Looked up from germline, CDR1 is LNHNV and CDR2 is YYDKDF (reference sequence). V lost 2 bases to trimming and J lost 2 bases, with 3 bases between them. The CDR3 covers 12 residues. The CDR3 nucleotides read TGTGCCACCAGCAGACGGAACTATGGCTACACCTTC. Translated, it gives CATSRRNYGYTF.

In its sample, this clone was seen once. The rearrangement joins TRBV6-5 to TRBJ2-7; 9 bases fit TRBD1. This CDR3 spans 15 amino acids. V trimming: 5 bases; J trimming: 2 bases; junction bases outside the gene matches: 7. Germline-derived CDR1 and CDR2 are MNHEY and SVGAGI. CDR3 residues: CASSRWDRAPYEQYF. The CDR3 nucleotides read TGTGCCAGCAGTAGGTGGGACAGGGCCCCCTACGAGCAGTACTTC.

The rearrangement joins TRBV7-2 to TRBJ1-3, with D tentatively TRBD1 (6 bases). Germline CDR1 SGHTA, CDR2 FQGNSA. This CDR3 contains 15 residues. Trimming stripped 5 bases from V and 0 bases from J, with 11 bases between. The CDR3 DNA is TGTGCCAGCAGCCCAGGGGCCGCCTCTGGAAACACCATATATTTT. As protein: CASSPGAASGNTIYF.

The rearrangement links TRBV5-4 to TRBJ1-2, with a weak D call TRBD1 (5 bases). The germline CDR1 and CDR2 sequences are SGHNT and YYREEE (reference sequence). Trimming pared 2 bases from V and 4 bases from J, leaving 12 bases between. The CDR3 runs to 14 residues. DNA for the CDR3: TGTGCCAGCAGCTTAAAGACAGTTGGCTATGGCTACACCTTC. The encoded protein is CASSLKTVGYGYTF.

V gene TRBV28 combines with J gene TRBJ1-1; D gene ambiguous. V shed 5 bases and J shed 2 bases, with 12 bases lying between them. The CDR3 sequence is 14 residues long. Germline V CDR1 and CDR2: MDHEN, SYDVKM. CDR3 nucleotide sequence: TGTGCCAGCAGTCCGAACTACCCTAACACTGAAGCTTTCTTT. Translated: CASSPNYPNTEAFF.

This clone was counted a single time. The chain joins TRBV2 to TRBJ2-1; D is unclear. Trimming took 4 bases from V and 9 from J, leaving 10 bases between them. CDR1 is SNHLY and CDR2 is FYNNEI in the germline V gene. The CDR3 is 12 amino acids. The CDR3 DNA is TGTGCCAGCAGTGGTCGAGCGTCTGAGCAGTTCTTC. Protein sequence: CASSGRASEQFF.